This TCR beta chain was sequenced for a study of shared clonotypes between healthy human individuals. Looking at the study overall: Researchers drew samples from two women and three men aged 18 to 49.

The repertoire was sequenced with immunoSEQ multiplex PCR; TCRdb's copy has only in-frame clones and lacks some. The sample has over a million clones, under 80% seen once. Study observations and caveats: Enrolling few donors narrowed the genetic and exposure-history diversity that was represented.

Subsets obtained from CD4+ cells comprised CD45RA+ naive and CD45RA-negative memory cells. This clone appeared once. Its antigen is unidentified. The source of this sequence is a man between 18 and 29 years old in good health. The sample taken for sequencing was memory CD4+ T cells sorted from blood. Subset defined: CD45RA-negative fraction.

This chain's CDR3 is CASSPTGKSGNTIYF. For the CDR3, the DNA is TGTGCCAGCAGTCCCACAGGGAAATCTGGAAACACCATATATTTT. The V call is TRBV25-1, the J call TRBJ1-3, with a weak D call TRBD1 (6 bases). The CDR3 is made up of 15 amino acids. Germline-derived CDR1 and CDR2 are MGHDK and SYGVNS. V lost 5 bases, J lost 1 base, and 12 bases lay in between. Full variable domain (outside the CDR3, taken from reference TRBV25-1 and TRBJ1-3): EADIYQTPRYLVIGTGKKITLECSQTMGHDKMYWYQQDPGMELHLIHYSYGVNSTEKGDLSSESTVSRIRTEHFPLTLESARPSHTSQYLCASSPTGKSGNTIYFGEGSWLTVV.